This T cell receptor (beta chain) was sequenced during a study of T cell responses to AZD1222 COVID-19 vaccine. Study-level points and caveats: Targets within unmutated variant regions were reportedly found for nearly half of spike-specific TCRs. Once two AZD1222 doses were given, Spike-specific TCR breadth and depth went up. Possibly, clonal diversity was underestimated; donors were largely white British and included more females.

The protocol was immunoSEQ multiplex PCR, while the TCRdb copy is restricted to in-frame clones and leaves out a portion. The sample includes 150,000 to 200,000 clones, 90% to 95% of them seen just once. In the case of this clone: Its antigen remains unknown.

The CDR3 is 17 residues long. CDR1 and CDR2 (germline): LGHNA, YNFKEQ. V dropped 0 bases and J dropped 2 bases, with 14 bases sitting between them. The sequence derives from an adult in good health. V is TRBV4-2 and J is TRBJ2-1; D not certain. Material: peripheral blood, obtained on day 0 of AZD1222 vaccination. CDR3 sequence (DNA): TGTGCCAGCAGCCAAGAGCCCGCCGGCAGCACCTACAATGAGCAGTTCTTC. Translated, it gives CASSQEPAGSTYNEQFF.